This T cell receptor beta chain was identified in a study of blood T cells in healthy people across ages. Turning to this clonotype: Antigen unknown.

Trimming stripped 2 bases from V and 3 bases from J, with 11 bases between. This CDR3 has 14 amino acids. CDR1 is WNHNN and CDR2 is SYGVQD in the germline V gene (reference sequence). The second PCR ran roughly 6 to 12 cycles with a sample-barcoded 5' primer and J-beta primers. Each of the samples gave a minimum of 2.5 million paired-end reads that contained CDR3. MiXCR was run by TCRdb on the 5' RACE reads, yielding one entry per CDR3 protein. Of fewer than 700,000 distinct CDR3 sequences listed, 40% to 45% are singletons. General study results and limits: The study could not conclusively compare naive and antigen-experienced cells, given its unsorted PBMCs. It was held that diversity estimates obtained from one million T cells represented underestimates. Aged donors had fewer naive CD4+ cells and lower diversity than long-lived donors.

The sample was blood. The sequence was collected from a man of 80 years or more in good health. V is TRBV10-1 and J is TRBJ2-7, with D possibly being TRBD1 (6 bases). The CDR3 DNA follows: TGCGCCAGCAGTGAGGGCAGGGGTGGCTACGAGCAGTACTTC. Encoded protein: CASSEGRGGYEQYF.